The source of this TCR beta chain is a study of early T cells in non-severe SARS-CoV-2 infection. Study outcomes and limitations: Sequences matched to VDJdb favored anti-spike CD8 responses, while private and CD4 specificities were missed.

Unique molecular identifiers tagged individual cDNA molecules. MiXCR, applied by TCRdb to the 5' RACE reads, yields one record per CDR3 protein. The repertoire holds about 97,000 distinct CDR3 sequences, with 8% to 13% as singletons. As regards this clonotype: What it binds is unknown.

This clonotype originated in an adult who was a healthcare worker with PCR-confirmed SARS-CoV-2 infection or an uninfected control (not recorded which). This material consisted of whole blood, taken at baseline.

In DNA, the CDR3 is TGCGCCAGCAGCCAAGAGTTCCCGGGACTAGATTCATTCAATGAGCAGTTCTTC. The encoded protein is CASSQEFPGLDSFNEQFF. The V call is TRBV4-1, the J call TRBJ2-1; 8 bases fit TRBD2. Trimming at V came to 0 bases and at J to 6 bases, leaving 13 bases not matched to a gene. Germline V gene sequence: CDR1 MGHRA, CDR2 YSYEKL. The CDR3 spans 18 residues.